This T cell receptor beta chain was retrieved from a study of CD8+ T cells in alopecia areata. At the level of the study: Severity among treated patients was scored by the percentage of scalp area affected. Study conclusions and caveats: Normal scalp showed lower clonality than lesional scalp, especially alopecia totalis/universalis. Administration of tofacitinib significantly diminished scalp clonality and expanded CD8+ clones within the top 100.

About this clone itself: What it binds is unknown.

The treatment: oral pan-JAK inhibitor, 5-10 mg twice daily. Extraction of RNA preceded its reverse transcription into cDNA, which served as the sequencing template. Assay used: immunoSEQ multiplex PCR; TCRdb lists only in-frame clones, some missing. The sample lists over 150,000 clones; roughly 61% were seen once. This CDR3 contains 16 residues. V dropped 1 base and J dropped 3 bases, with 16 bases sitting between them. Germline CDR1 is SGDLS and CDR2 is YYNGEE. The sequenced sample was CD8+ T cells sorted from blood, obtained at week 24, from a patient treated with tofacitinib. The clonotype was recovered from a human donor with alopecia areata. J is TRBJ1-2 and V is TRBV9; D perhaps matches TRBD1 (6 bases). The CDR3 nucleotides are TGTGCCAGCAGCGTATCATGGGGGCTCAGTGACTATGGCTACACCTTC. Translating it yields CASSVSWGLSDYGYTF.